The 15 T cell receptor beta chains presented below share a single source sample, sequenced in a study of breast tumors, draining lymph nodes, adjacent tissues. TCRdb ran MiXCR on the multiplex PCR reads and lists one entry per CDR3 protein. The sample comprises about 180,000 distinct CDR3 sequences, around a third of which are singletons, and more than 3.5% rests with the top ten. Axillary draining lymph nodes of breast cancer patients supplied the node samples. The sample consisted of axillary lymph node tissue. The receptors stem from a female donor with breast cancer. Some clones in this sample may be carry-over from other donors' samples.

There are many counts of this clonotype. DNA of the CDR3: TGTGCCAGCAGGGCCGGGGGGGACATTCAGTACTTC. Protein product: CASRAGGDIQYF. The chain has TRBV25-1 and TRBJ2-4; 8 bases fit TRBD2. The CDR3 is 12 residues long. With 6 bases clipped from V and 8 bases from J, the junction kept 3 bases outside the gene matches. Germline values: CDR1 MGHDK, CDR2 SYGVNS. The variable domain in full, with the rest retrieved from reference TRBV25-1 and TRBJ2-4, is EADIYQTPRYLVIGTGKKITLECSQTMGHDKMYWYQQDPGMELHLIHYSYGVNSTEKGDLSSESTVSRIRTEHFPLTLESARPSHTSQYLCASRAGGDIQYFGAGTRLSVL.

This clonotype was detected many times. The chain couples TRBV5-1 to TRBJ2-1; 10 bases fit TRBD2. The CDR3 sequence is 15 residues long. Germline-derived CDR1 and CDR2 are SGHRS and YFSETQ. V shed 0 bases, J shed 5 bases, and the junction held 2 bases outside the gene matches. CDR3 sequence (DNA): TGCGCCAGCAGCTTGGACCTAGCGGGAGACAATGAGCAGTTCTTC. It encodes CASSLDLAGDNEQFF.

This clonotype has at least ten counts. This chain connects TRBV20-1 to TRBJ1-5; TRBD1 aligns across 7 bases. CDR3 size: 12 residues. Germline V gene data show CDR1 as DFQATT and CDR2 as SNEGSKA (reference sequence). Trimming removed 6 bases from V and 7 bases from J; junction bases left unmatched: 6. The CDR3 loop reads CSAHRGEQPQHF. In nucleotides, the CDR3 is TGCAGTGCCCACAGGGGAGAACAGCCCCAGCATTTT.

This clonotype occurred many times. The V call is TRBV15, the J call TRBJ1-2; D unclear. V lost 3 bases to trimming and J lost 3 bases, with 11 bases between them. Germline loops: CDR1 LNHNV, CDR2 YYDKDF (reference sequence). The CDR3 length is 14 residues. CDR3 loop: CATSSARTDYGYTF. The CDR3 nucleotides are TGTGCCACCAGCAGCGCCAGGACTGACTATGGCTACACCTTC.

This clonotype was seen many times. The chain joins TRBV5-5 to TRBJ1-4, with D unresolved. Germline V gene data show CDR1 as SGHKS and CDR2 as YYEKEE (reference sequence). This CDR3 spans 13 amino acids. V lost 1 base and J 7 bases, leaving 8 bases between the germline ends. CDR3 loop: CASSLLTGEKLFF. In DNA, the CDR3 is TGTGCCAGCAGCTTGTTGACGGGTGAAAAACTGTTTTTT.

This clonotype appeared many times. The J gene is TRBJ2-1, the V gene TRBV7-2, with D possibly matching TRBD1 (6 bases). From germline, CDR1 is SGHTA and CDR2 FQGNSA. Trimming removed 5 bases at V and 13 bases at J, with 12 bases between. The CDR3 is made up of 11 amino acids. CDR3 sequence (DNA): TGTGCCAGCAGCGCCCGACAGGTCCAGTTCTTC. The encoded protein is CASSARQVQFF.

This clonotype was picked up a small number of times. Given a much more abundant clone one base away, this may be a read error. The V and J genes are TRBV6-6 and TRBJ1-4; D not certain. V lost 6 bases and J 0 bases, leaving 11 bases between the germline ends. Germline V gene data show CDR1 as MNHNY and CDR2 as SVGAGI (reference sequence). This CDR3 has 15 residues. DNA for the CDR3: TGTGCCAGCAGACCCGGGATTGCAACTAATGAAAAACTGTTTTTT. Translating gives CASRPGIATNEKLFF.

This clonotype was observed many times. V usage is TRBV12-3 or TRBV12-4 and J usage is TRBJ1-2; D not resolved. This CDR3 region has 16 residues. Trimming left V 7 bases short and J 7 bases short, with 25 bases between. CDR3 amino acids: CASTFSSAGPIGGYTF. CDR3 nucleotide sequence: TGTGCCAGCACCTTTAGTTCGGCAGGCCCGATCGGTGGCTACACCTTC.

On this clonotype: The conserved phenylalanine or tryptophan normally closing the CDR3 is absent here, so this likely arose from a read error. The chain is built from TRBV3-1 and TRBJ2-2; possible D gene TRBD2, 6 bases. V was pared by 1 base and J by 1 base, with 13 bases between. The CDR3 has 17 residues. Germline V gene lookup returns CDR1 LGHDT and CDR2 YNNKEL (reference sequence). CDR3 nucleotides: TGTGCCAGCAGCCAAGGTTTGGCGGGGCAGAACACCGGGGAGCTGTTTTCT. Translation: CASSQGLAGQNTGELFS.

This clonotype was counted at least ten times. The CDR3 loop is CASSQVAGATIEQFF. CDR3 DNA sequence: TGCGCCAGCAGCCAAGTAGCGGGCGCAACCATTGAGCAGTTCTTC. The chain couples TRBV4-1 to TRBJ2-1; 7 bases agree with TRBD2. CDR3 size: 15 residues. V was clipped by 1 base and J by 9 bases; unmatched bases: 9. CDR1 and CDR2 from the germline V gene are MGHRA and YSYEKL.

The rearrangement uses TRBV29-1 and TRBJ2-7, with TRBD1 identical over 10 bases. This CDR3 has 13 amino acids. From germline, CDR1 is SQVTM and CDR2 ANQGSEA. V dropped 8 bases and J dropped 6; count of bases not matched to a gene: 10. The CDR3 DNA reads TGCAGCTCCCAAGGGACAGGGGTTTCCGAGCAGTACTTC. Translation gives CSSQGTGVSEQYF.

This chain links TRBV28 with TRBJ1-6, with 8 nucleotides matching TRBD1. The CDR3 totals 15 residues. Germline CDR1 MDHEN, CDR2 SYDVKM. The J segment lost 7 bases and the V segment lost 6 bases, leaving 8 bases of the junction unmatched. The chain's CDR3 is CASRRQGRENSPLHF. CDR3 in DNA: TGTGCCAGCAGAAGACAGGGGCGCGAGAATTCACCCCTCCACTTT.

This clonotype showed up many times. CDR3 DNA: TGCGCCAGCAGCCAAGATTTTCAGCCAGATACGCAGTATTTT. Its translation: CASSQDFQPDTQYF. The chain carries TRBV4-1 and TRBJ2-3; no clear D gene. Germline CDR1 MGHRA, CDR2 YSYEKL. V was clipped by 0 bases and J by 4 bases, with 8 bases between them. CDR3 length equals 14 residues.

V gene TRBV29-1 combines with J gene TRBJ2-1, with 13 bases that match TRBD2. Germline values: CDR1 SQVTM, CDR2 ANQGSEA. V was clipped by 6 bases and J by 6 bases; unmatched bases: 5. CDR3 size: 14 residues. CDR3 sequence: CSVDTSGGGNEQFF. The CDR3 coding sequence is TGCAGCGTCGATACTAGCGGGGGGGGCAATGAGCAGTTCTTC.

V is TRBV20-1 and J is TRBJ1-1, with D uncertain. With 2 bases removed from V and 5 bases from J, the gap between germline ends came to 15 bases. The CDR3 runs 14 residues. Germline CDR1 reads DFQATT; CDR2 reads SNEGSKA (reference sequence). CDR3 sequence: CSARIRGGGTEAFF. The CDR3 DNA is TGCAGTGCTAGAATCCGGGGAGGTGGAACTGAAGCTTTCTTT.